The rows below give T cell receptor beta chains drawn from one sample of a study of CXCR3-negative and CXCR3-positive naive CD8 T cells. After re-calling the 5' RACE reads, TCRdb lists one entry per CDR3 protein, DNA absent. Its clone listing holds 69,000 or so distinct CDR3 sequences. The sequencing input was naive CXCR3- CD8+ T cells from blood. These receptors were obtained from a human donor in good health. Some clones in this sample may be carry-over from other donors' samples. Both conserved end residues are part of each CDR3.

v_gene,j_gene,CDR3aa
TRBV7-2,TRBJ2-7,CASSLGVNGYEQYF
TRBV3-1,TRBJ2-3,CASSQTLTSGRTDTQYF
TRBV4-3,TRBJ2-1,CASSQDGNRYNEQFF
TRBV5-6,TRBJ2-1,CASSLRAQNEQFF
TRBV6-2/TRBV6-3,TRBJ1-5,CASSYSGGTNQPQHF
TRBV29-1,TRBJ1-2,CSAEWGLGYGYTF
TRBV27,TRBJ2-1,CASSPHSQSSYNEQFF
TRBV12-3/TRBV12-4,TRBJ2-1,CASSLFGQDYYNEQFF
TRBV13,TRBJ2-7,CASSLRGLAGALSYEQYF
TRBV28,TRBJ2-5,CASSSPHQETQYF
TRBV7-9,TRBJ1-4,CASRGMMEKLFF
TRBV7-6,TRBJ2-7,CASSQPGEQYF
TRBV25-1,TRBJ2-7,CASSGRDRRLYEQYF
TRBV29-1,TRBJ2-1,CSVEGGLGTSGTPEQFF
TRBV5-1,TRBJ2-7,CASSQVRNEQYF
TRBV29-1,TRBJ2-3,CSVLGSLKSTDTQYF
TRBV7-9,TRBJ2-7,CASSSRGTYEQYF
TRBV7-2,TRBJ2-7,CAGRRLAGAYEQYF
TRBV7-6,TRBJ2-7,CASSRGADGYEQYF
TRBV18,TRBJ2-7,CASSPPIGTGIEQYF
TRBV11-3,TRBJ1-4,CASSSPEGGKLFF
TRBV10-3,TRBJ2-1,CAISELAGGPYNEQFF
TRBV7-6,TRBJ2-7,CASSLGDFSEGHEQYF
TRBV28,TRBJ2-3,CASSSPGLAGLTDTQYF
TRBV4-3,TRBJ2-1,CASSRPTDGRTANEQFF
TRBV29-1,TRBJ2-3,CSVEGTRSTDTQYF
TRBV15,TRBJ1-3,CATSRDPGAYGNTIYF
TRBV28,TRBJ2-7,CASSSPPGGEQYF
TRBV29-1,TRBJ2-7,CSVESQPYEQYF
TRBV7-9,TRBJ2-7,CASSADSREQYF
TRBV10-2,TRBJ2-7,CASSDGGLLFSYEQYF
TRBV3-1,TRBJ2-5,CASSPNEGWAETQYF
TRBV29-1,TRBJ2-1,CSVEEDRELGGEQFF
TRBV12-3/TRBV12-4,TRBJ1-1,CASSAPTLNTEAFF
TRBV5-6,TRBJ2-7,CASSRTYEQYF
TRBV6-6,TRBJ2-7,CASSYTGGFYEQYF
TRBV29-1,TRBJ2-2,CSASGPNTGELFF
TRBV7-9,TRBJ2-3,CASSAGQLDTQYF
TRBV14,TRBJ2-1,CASSPTGGRTVQFF
TRBV7-9,TRBJ1-1,CASSLERLQNTEAFF
TRBV29-1,TRBJ2-7,CSVKTQLSYEQYF
TRBV3-1,TRBJ2-7,CASSQVAGGGDEQYF